The present T cell receptor (beta chain) was sequenced within a study of cytomegalovirus exposure and HLA in healthy donors. The CDR3 covers 14 residues. V shed 7 bases and J 2 bases; nucleotides not matched to a gene: 7. The V gene's germline CDR1 is SNHLY and CDR2 FYNNEI. Clones were read by immunoSEQ multiplex PCR, and TCRdb kept only the in-frame ones, dropping some. The sample carries roughly 200,000 clones, roughly 81% recorded once. This clone came up a few times. The TCR comes from a woman in her twenties or thirties in good health and CMV-seronegative. The sample was PBMCs. The J gene is TRBJ2-7, the V gene TRBV2, with 8 positions matching TRBD1. The CDR3 is CASIERQGTYEQYF. CDR3 DNA: TGTGCCAGCATAGAGAGACAGGGGACCTACGAGCAGTACTTC.